This entry describes one TCR beta chain. The clone's antigen remains unknown. Base quality data are lacking; no much larger clone is found one base away. The library was obtained by 5' RACE. TCRdb shows the sequencer as Illumina HiSeq 2500. A second roughly 6 to 12 cycle PCR used a sample-barcoded 5' primer and a J-beta primer mix. A template-switch 5' adaptor carrying 12 random nucleotides introduced a unique molecular identifier onto each TCR beta cDNA molecule. Each sample yielded at least 3 million CDR3-containing paired-end reads. First-strand cDNA synthesis was performed from all RNA using the Mint cDNA synthesis kit, with priming by a TRBC-specific oligonucleotide. After uracil-DNA glycosylase treatment, a first 18-cycle PCR used universal primers M1SS and BC2_uni_R on all cDNA. On the study's bioinformatics: For normalization, 1 million high-quality reads, each with a distinct molecular identifier, were randomly selected from each sample. Instead of being binned into consensus sequences, reads with shared molecular identifiers were discarded. MiTCR, run with a Q25 quality threshold and the strictest error-elimination algorithm, handled CDR3 identification, clonotype clustering and error correction. A nonparametric unseen species model with Euler transformation was used to estimate a lower bound on total TCR beta diversity. Through fastp at Q25 and MiXCR, TCRdb rebuilt clones from the public reads, retaining in-frame beta chains. Rows matching on CDR3 protein sequence are summarized as one entry with the most common DNA and genes. TCRdb, not the original authors, processed these V and J calls. A total of roughly 2 million distinct CDR3 sequences appear in this sample, roughly 50% of them only once. The top ten clones comprise over 2% of the sample.

Systemically healthy Caucasian individuals from Russia, about 38 in total and aged roughly 6 to 100 years, were included as donors. Each donor gave approximately 9.4 milliliters of peripheral blood, drawn into EDTA-treated Vacutainer tubes. PBMCs were isolated by Ficoll-Paque density-gradient centrifugation, with at least 7 million obtained per sample. Trizol reagent was used to extract total RNA from PBMCs, with at least 5 micrograms per sample. For every donor, an aliquot of PBMCs went through flow cytometry to measure the percentages of naive CD45RAhigh/CD27high T cells. The data are from a study of blood T cells in healthy people across ages (dated by TCRdb to about 2015). For the study in its entirety: In model experiments, template switching captured about one uniquely barcoded TCR beta cDNA molecule for every two T cells. Using deep sequencing normalized with unique cDNA molecular identifiers, the study measured how TCR beta repertoire diversity changes with age. Donors of different ages were randomly distributed across sequencing lanes to avoid experimental bias. The donors were divided into four age groups: young (average around 16 years), middle-aged (over 35), aged (approximately 62) and long-lived (roughly 88). Using the same blood draw, the study looked at two additional independent replicas of 1 million unique cDNA reads for two donors, one aged 18 to 30 and the other aged 80 or older. The research as a whole found: Donor CMV infection status was unknown, potentially confounding age-related changes in expanded clonotypes. Conclusive comparison of naive and antigen-experienced compartments was prevented by the profiling of bulk unsorted PBMCs. As age increased, observed TCR beta diversity per million T cells dropped in a roughly linear way, and a significant reduction was already evident by age about 36. Compared with the aged group, more naive CD4+ T cells, fewer expanded clones and increased TCR diversity were shown by the long-lived group, suggesting age selection. There was a strong correlation between observed TCR beta diversity and the percentage of naive T cells measured by flow cytometry. Estimates of total diversity based on one million sequenced T cells were regarded as lower bounds and as underestimates.

The germline V and J ends show losses of 6 bases and 2 bases respectively, and no gene match explains 7 bases of the junction. CDR1 and CDR2 were assigned from the germline V gene as SGHVS and FQNEAQ. Counted from cysteine to phenylalanine, this CDR3 has 15 amino acids. The sequence is cut down to CDR3 DNA, 45 bases in frame from base 1. Sequencing was carried out using blood. The origin of this receptor is a woman aged 40 to 50 in good health. The rearranged chain carries TRBV7-8 and TRBJ2-1; 7 nucleotides in the junction match TRBD2. The CDR3 reads CASSLRTRPYNEQFF. The DNA is as follows: TGTGCCAGCAGTCTACGGACTAGGCCCTACAATGAGCAGTTCTTC.